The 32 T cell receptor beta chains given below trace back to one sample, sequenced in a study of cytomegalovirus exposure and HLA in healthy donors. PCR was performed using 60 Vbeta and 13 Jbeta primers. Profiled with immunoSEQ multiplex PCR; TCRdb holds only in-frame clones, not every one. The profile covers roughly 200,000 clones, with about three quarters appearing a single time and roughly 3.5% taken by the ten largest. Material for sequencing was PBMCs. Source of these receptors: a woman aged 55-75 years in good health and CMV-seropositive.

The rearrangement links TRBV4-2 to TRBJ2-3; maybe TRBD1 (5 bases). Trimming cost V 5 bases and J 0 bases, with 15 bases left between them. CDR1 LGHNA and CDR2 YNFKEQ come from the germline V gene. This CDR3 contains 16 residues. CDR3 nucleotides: TGTGCCAGCAGCTGGCAAACAGGCACTAGCACAGATACGCAGTATTTT. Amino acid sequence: CASSWQTGTSTDTQYF.

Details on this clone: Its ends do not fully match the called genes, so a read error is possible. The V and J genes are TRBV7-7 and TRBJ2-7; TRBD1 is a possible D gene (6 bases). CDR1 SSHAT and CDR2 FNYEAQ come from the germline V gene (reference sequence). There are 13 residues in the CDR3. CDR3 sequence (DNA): TGTGCTAGCAGCTTAGGACAGTCAGGCGAGCAGTACTTC. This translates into CASSLGQSGEQYF.

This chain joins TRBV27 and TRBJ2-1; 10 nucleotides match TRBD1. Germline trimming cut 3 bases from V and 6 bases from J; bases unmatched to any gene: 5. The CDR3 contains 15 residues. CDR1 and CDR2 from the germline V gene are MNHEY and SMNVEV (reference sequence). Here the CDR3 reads CASSFLGTGANEQFF. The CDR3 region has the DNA TGTGCCAGCAGTTTTCTCGGGACAGGGGCCAATGAGCAGTTCTTC.

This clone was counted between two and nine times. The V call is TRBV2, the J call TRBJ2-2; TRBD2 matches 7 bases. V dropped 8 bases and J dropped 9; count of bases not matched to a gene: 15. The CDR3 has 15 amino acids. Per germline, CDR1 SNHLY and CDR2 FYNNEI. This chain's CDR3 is CASERDYVRRRELFF. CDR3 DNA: TGTGCCAGCGAGAGGGACTACGTTCGACGTAGGGAGCTGTTTTTT.

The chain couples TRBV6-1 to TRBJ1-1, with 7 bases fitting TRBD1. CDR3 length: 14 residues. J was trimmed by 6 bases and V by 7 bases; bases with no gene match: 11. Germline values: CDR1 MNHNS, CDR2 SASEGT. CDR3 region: CASTVRGDRAEAFF. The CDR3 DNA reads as TGTGCCAGCACCGTCAGGGGGGATCGGGCTGAAGCTTTCTTT.

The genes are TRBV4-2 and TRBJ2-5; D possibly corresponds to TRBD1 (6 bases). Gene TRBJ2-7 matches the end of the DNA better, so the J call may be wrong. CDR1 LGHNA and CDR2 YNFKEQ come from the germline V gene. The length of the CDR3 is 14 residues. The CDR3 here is CASSPAQGAYEQYF. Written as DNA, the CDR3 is TGTGCCAGCAGCCCCGCACAGGGAGCCTACGAGCAGTACTTC.

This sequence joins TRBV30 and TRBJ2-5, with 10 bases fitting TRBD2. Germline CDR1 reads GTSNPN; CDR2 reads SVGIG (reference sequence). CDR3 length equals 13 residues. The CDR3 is CAFSGGAAETQYF. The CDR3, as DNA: TGTGCGTTCAGCGGGGGGGCCGCAGAGACCCAGTACTTC.

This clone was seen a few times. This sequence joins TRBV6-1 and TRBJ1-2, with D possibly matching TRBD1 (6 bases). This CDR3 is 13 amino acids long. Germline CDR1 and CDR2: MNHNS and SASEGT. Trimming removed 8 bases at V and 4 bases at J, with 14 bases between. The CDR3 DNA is TGTGCCAGCGCCCTACAGGGCTCCTATGGCTACACCTTC. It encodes CASALQGSYGYTF.

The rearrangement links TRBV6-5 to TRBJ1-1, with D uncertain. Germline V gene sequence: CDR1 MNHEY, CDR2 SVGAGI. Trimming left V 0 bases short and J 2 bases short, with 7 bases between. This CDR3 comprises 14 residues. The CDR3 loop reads CASSYSFLNTEAFF. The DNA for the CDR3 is TGTGCCAGCAGTTACTCTTTTCTAAACACTGAAGCTTTCTTT.

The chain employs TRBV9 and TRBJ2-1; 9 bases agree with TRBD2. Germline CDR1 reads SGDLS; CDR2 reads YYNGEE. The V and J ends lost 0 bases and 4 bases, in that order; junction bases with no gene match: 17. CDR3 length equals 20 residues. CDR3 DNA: TGTGCCAGCAGCGTAGAGATTAGCGGGGGACCTCTTGGGTCGTACAATGAGCAGTTCTTC. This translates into CASSVEISGGPLGSYNEQFF.

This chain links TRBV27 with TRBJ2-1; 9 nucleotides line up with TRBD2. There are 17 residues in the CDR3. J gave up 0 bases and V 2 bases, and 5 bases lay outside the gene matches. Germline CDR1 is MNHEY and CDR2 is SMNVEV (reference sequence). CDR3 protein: CASSLNPRGGSYNEQFF. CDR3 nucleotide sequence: TGTGCCAGCAGTTTAAACCCGCGGGGGGGCTCCTACAATGAGCAGTTCTTC.

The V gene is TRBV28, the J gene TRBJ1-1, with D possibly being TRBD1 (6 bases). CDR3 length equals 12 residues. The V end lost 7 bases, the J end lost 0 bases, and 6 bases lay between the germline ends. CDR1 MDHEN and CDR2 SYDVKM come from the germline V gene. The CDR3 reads CASNRVNTEAFF. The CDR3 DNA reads TGTGCCAGCAACAGGGTGAACACTGAAGCTTTCTTT. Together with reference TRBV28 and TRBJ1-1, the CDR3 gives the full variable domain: DVKVTQSSRYLVKRTGEKVFLECVQDMDHENMFWYRQDPGLGLRLIYFSYDVKMKEKGDIPEGYSVSREKKERFSLILESASTNQTSMYLCASNRVNTEAFFGQGTRLTVV.

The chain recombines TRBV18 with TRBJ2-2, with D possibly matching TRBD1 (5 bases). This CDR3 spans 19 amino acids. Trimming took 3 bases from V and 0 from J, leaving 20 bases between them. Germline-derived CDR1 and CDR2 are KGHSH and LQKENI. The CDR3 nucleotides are TGTGCCAGCTCACCGAGGACAAGGCTTGCCTCCGCGAACACCGGGGAGCTGTTTTTT. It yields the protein CASSPRTRLASANTGELFF.

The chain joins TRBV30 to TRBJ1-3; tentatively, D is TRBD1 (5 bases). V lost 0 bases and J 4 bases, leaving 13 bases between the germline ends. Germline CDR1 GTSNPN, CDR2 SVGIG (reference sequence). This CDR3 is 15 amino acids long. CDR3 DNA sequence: TGTGCCTGGAGTGTGGGGGGACTCTCCGGAAACACCATATATTTT. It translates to CAWSVGGLSGNTIYF.

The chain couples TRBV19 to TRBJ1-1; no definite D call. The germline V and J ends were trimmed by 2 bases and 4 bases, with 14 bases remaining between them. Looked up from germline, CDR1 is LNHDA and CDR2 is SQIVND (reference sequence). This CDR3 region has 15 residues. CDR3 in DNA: TGTGCCAGTAGTATACAAATGGCGGGGTCCACTGAAGCTTTCTTT. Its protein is CASSIQMAGSTEAFF.

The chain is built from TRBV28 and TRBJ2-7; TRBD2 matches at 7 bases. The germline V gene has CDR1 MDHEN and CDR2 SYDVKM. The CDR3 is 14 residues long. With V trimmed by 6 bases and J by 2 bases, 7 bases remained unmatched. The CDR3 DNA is TGTGCCAGCAGGGGGTCTAGCGGCACCTACGAGCAGTACTTC. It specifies CASRGSSGTYEQYF.

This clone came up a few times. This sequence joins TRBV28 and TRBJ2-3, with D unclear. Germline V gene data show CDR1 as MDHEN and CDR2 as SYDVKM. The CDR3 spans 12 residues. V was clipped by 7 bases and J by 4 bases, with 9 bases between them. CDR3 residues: CASNSVADTQYF. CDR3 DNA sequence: TGTGCCAGCAATAGTGTCGCAGATACGCAGTATTTT.

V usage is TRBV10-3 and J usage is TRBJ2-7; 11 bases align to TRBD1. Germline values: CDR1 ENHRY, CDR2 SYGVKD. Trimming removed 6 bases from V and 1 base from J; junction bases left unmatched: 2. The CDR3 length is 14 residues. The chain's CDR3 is CAISGTGGSYEQYF. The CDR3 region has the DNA TGTGCCATCAGCGGGACAGGGGGTTCCTACGAGCAGTACTTC.

The CDR3 loop reads CASSRTIDRGGQPQHF. The CDR3 nucleotides read TGTGCCAGTAGCCGGACGATCGACAGGGGCGGTCAGCCCCAGCATTTT. The chain couples TRBV19 to TRBJ1-5, with TRBD1 identical over 8 bases. Unmatched junction bases numbered 13, after V lost 6 bases and J lost 6 bases. Germline CDR1 LNHDA, CDR2 SQIVND (reference sequence). This CDR3 contains 16 residues.

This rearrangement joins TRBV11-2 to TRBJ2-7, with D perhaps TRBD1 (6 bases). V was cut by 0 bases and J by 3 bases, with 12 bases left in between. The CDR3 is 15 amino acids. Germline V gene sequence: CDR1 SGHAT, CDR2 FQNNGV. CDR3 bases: TGTGCCAGCAGCTTAGAGTCAGGGGACCGCTACGAGCAGTACTTC. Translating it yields CASSLESGDRYEQYF.

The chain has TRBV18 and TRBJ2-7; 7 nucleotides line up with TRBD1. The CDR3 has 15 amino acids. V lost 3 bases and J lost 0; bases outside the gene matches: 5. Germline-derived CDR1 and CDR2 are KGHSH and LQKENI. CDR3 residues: CASSPSTGSSYEQYF. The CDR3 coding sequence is TGTGCCAGCTCACCCTCGACAGGGAGCTCCTACGAGCAGTACTTC.

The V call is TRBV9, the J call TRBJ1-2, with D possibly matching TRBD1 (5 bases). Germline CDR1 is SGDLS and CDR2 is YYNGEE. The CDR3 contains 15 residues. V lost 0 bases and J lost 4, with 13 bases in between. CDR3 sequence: CASSVGQNRVYGYTF. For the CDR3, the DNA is TGTGCCAGCAGCGTAGGACAGAATCGAGTCTATGGCTACACCTTC.

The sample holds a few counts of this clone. The CDR3 DNA reads TGTGCCAGCAACTGGGACAGGATCATGAACACTGAAGCTTTCTTT. This sequence encodes CASNWDRIMNTEAFF. V is TRBV7-9 and J is TRBJ1-1, with 8 bases fitting TRBD1. V shed 7 bases, J shed 0 bases, and the junction held 7 bases outside the gene matches. Germline V gene lookup returns CDR1 SEHNR and CDR2 FQNEAQ (reference sequence). CDR3 length equals 15 residues.

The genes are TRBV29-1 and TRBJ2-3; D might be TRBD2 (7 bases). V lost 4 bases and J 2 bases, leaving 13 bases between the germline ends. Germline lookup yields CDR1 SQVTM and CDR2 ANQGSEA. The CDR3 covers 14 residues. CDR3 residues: CSVAGAGVTDTQYF. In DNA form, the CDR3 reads TGCAGCGTTGCGGGGGCGGGGGTCACAGATACGCAGTATTTT.

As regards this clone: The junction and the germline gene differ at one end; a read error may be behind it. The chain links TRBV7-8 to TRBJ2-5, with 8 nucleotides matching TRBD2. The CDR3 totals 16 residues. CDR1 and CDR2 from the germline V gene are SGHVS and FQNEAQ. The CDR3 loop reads CASSLGSGGGWKTQHF. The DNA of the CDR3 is TGTGCCAGCAGCTTAGGGTCGGGCGGGGGGTGGAAGACCCAGCACTTC.

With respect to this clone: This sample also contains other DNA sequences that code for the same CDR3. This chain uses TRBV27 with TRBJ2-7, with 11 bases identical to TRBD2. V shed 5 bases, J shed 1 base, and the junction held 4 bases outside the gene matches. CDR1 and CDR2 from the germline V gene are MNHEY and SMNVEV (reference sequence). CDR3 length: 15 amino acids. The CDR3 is CASSPRLAGSYEQYF. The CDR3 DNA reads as TGTGCCAGCAGTCCCCGACTAGCGGGGTCCTACGAGCAGTACTTC.

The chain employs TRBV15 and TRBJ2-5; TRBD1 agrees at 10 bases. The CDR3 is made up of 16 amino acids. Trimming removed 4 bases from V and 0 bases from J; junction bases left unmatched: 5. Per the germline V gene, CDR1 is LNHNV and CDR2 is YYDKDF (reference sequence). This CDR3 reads CATSTRQGAYQETQYF. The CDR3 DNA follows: TGTGCCACCAGCACCCGACAGGGGGCCTACCAAGAGACCCAGTACTTC.

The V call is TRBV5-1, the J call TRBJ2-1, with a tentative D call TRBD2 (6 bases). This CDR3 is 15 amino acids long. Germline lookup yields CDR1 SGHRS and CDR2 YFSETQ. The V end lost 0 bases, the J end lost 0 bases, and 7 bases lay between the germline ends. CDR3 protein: CASSLVGGSYNEQFF. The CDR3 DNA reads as TGCGCCAGCAGCTTGGTCGGGGGCTCCTACAATGAGCAGTTCTTC.

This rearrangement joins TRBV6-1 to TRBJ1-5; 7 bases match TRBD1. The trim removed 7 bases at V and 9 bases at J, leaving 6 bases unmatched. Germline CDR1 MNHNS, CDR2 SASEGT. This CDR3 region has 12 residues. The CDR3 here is CASTDRVSPQHF. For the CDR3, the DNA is TGTGCCAGCACAGACAGGGTTTCGCCCCAGCATTTT.

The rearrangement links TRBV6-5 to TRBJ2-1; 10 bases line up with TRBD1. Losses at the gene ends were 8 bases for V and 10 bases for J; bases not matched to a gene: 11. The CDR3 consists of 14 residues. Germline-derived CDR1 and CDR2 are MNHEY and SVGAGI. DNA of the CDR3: TGTGCCAGCTCCCCCGGGACAGGGGCCGGGGAGCAGTTCTTC. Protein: CASSPGTGAGEQFF.

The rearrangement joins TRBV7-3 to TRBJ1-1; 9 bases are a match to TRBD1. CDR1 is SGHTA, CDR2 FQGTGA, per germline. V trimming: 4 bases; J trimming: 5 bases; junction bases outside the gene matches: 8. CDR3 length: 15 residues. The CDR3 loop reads CASSSNTGGLTEAFF. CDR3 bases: TGTGCCAGCAGCTCCAATACAGGGGGCCTGACTGAAGCTTTCTTT.

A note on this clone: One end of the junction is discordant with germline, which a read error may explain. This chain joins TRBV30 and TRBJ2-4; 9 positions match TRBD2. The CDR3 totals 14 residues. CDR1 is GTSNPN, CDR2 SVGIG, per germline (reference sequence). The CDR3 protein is CAWKLAGAKNSQYF. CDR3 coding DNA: TGTGCCTGGAAACTAGCGGGTGCCAAAAACAGTCAGTACTTC.